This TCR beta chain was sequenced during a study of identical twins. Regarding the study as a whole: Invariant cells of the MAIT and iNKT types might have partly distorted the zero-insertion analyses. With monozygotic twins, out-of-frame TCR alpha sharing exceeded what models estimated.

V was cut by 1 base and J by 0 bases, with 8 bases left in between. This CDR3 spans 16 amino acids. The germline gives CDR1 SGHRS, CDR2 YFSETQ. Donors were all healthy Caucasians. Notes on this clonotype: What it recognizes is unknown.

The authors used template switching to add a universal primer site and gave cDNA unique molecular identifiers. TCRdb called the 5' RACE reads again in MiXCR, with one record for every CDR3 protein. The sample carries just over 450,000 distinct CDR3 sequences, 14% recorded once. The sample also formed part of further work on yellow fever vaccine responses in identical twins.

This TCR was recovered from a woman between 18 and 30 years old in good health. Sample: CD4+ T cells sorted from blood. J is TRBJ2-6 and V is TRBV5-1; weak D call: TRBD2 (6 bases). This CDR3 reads CASSLQGGSGANVLTF. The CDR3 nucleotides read TGCGCCAGCAGCTTGCAGGGAGGCTCTGGGGCCAACGTCCTGACTTTC.